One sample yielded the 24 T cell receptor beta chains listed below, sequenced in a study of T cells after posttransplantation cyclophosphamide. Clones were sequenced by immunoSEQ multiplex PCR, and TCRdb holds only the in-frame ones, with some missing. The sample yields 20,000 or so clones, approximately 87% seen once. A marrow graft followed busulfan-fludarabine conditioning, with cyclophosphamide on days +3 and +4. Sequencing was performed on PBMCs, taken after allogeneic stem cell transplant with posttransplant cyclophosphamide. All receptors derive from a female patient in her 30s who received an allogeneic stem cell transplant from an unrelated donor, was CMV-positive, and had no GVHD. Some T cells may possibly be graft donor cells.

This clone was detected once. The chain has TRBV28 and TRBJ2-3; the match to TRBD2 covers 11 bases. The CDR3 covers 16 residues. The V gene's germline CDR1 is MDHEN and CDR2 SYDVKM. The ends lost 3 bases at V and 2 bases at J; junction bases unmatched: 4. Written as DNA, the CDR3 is TGTGCCAGCAGTTTGTTAGCGGGGGGGAACACAGATACGCAGTATTTT. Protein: CASSLLAGGNTDTQYF.

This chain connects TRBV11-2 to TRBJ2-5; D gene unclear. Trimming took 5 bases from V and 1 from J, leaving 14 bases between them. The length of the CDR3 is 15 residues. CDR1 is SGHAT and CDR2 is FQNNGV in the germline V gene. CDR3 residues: CASSARSEGQETQYF. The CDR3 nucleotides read TGTGCCAGCAGCGCGCGGTCAGAAGGCCAAGAGACCCAGTACTTC. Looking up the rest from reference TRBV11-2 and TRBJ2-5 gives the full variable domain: EAGVAQSPRYKIIEKRQSVAFWCNPISGHATLYWYQQILGQGPKLLIQFQNNGVVDDSQLPKDRFSAERLKGVDSTLKIQPAKLEDSAVYLCASSARSEGQETQYFGPGTRLLVL.

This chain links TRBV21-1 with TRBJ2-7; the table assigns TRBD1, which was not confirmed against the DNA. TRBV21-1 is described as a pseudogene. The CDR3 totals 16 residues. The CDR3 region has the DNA TGTGCCAGCAGCAAAGGGGGGACAGGGTTCTCCTACGAGCAGTACTTC. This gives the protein CASSKGGTGFSYEQYF.

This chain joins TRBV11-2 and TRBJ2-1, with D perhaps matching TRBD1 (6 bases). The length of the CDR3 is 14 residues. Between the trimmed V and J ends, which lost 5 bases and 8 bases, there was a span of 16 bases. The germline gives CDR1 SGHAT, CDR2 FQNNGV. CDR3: CASSQKDSKDEQFF. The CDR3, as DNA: TGTGCCAGCAGCCAGAAGGACAGCAAGGATGAGCAGTTCTTC.

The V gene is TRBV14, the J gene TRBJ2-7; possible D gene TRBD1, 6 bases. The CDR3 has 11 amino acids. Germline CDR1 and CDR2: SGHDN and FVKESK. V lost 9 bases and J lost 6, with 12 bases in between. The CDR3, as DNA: TGTGCCAGTGCACAGGGAAGCGAGCAGTACTTC. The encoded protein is CASAQGSEQYF.

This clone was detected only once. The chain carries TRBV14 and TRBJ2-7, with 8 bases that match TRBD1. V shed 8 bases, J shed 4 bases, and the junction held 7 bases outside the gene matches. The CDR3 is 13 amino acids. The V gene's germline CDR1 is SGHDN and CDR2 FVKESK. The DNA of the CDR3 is TGTGCCAGCCGGGGGACAGGCTATTACGAGCAGTACTTC. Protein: CASRGTGYYEQYF.

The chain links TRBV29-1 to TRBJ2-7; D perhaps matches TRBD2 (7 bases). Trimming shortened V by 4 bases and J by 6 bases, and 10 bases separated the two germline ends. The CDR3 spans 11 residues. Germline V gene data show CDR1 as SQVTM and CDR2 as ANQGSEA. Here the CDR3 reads CSVARGAEQYF. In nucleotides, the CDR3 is TGCAGCGTTGCCCGGGGGGCCGAGCAGTACTTC.

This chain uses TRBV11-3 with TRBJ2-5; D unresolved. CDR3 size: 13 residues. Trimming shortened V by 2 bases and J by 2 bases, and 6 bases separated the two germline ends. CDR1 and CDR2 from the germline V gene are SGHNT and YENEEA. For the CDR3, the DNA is TGTGCCAGCAGCTTATTTTCACAAGAGACCCAGTACTTC. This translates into CASSLFSQETQYF.

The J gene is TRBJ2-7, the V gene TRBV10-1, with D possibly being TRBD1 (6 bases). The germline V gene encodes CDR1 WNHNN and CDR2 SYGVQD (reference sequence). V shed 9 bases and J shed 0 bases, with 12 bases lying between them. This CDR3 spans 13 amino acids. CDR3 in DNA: TGCGCCAGTGGGTTGACAGGCTCCTACGAGCAGTACTTC. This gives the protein CASGLTGSYEQYF.

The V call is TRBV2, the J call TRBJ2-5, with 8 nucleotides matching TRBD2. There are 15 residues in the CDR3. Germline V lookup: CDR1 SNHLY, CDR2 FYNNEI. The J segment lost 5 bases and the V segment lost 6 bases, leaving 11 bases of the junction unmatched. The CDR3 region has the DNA TGTGCCAGCAGCCGCGATGCGGGGGGCGGTGAGACCCAGTACTTC. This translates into CASSRDAGGGETQYF. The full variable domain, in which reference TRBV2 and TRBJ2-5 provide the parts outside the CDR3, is EPEVTQTPSHQVTQMGQEVILRCVPISNHLYFYWYRQILGQKVEFLVSFYNNEISEKSEIFDDQFSVERPDGSNFTLKIRSTKLEDSAMYFCASSRDAGGGETQYFGPGTRLLVL.

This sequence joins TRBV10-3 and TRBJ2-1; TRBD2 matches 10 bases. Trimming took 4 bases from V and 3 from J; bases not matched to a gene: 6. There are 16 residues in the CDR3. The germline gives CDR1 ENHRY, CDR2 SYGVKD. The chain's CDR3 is CAISAGAGGLYNEQFF. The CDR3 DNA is TGTGCCATCAGTGCAGGAGCGGGGGGGCTCTACAATGAGCAGTTCTTC.

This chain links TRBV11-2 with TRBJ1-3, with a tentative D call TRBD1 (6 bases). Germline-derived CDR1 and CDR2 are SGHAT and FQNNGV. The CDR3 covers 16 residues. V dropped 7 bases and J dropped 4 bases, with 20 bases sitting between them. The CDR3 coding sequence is TGTGCCAGCACCACGACCTCGGGGGGCAGGGGAAACACCATATATTTT. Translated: CASTTTSGGRGNTIYF.

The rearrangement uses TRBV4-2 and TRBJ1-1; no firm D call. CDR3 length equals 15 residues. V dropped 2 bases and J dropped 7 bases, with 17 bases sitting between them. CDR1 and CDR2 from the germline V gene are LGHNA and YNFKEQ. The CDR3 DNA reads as TGTGCCAGCAGCCAATTCCCCGCGGGAGAAGGTGAAGCTTTCTTT. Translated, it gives CASSQFPAGEGEAFF.

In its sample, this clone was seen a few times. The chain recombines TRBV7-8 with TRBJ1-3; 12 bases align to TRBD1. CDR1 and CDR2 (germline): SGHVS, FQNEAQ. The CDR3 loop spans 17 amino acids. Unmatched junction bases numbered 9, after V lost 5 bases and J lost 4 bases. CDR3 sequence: CASSPRRDRGLGNTIYF. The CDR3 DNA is TGTGCCAGCAGCCCCCGCCGGGACAGGGGGCTAGGAAACACCATATATTTT.

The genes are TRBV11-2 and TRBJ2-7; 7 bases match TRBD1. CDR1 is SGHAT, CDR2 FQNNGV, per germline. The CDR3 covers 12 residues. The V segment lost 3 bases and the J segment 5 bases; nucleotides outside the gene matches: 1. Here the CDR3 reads CASSLTGNEQYF. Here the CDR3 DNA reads TGTGCCAGCAGCTTGACAGGGAACGAGCAGTACTTC. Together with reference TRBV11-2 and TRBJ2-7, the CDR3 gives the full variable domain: EAGVAQSPRYKIIEKRQSVAFWCNPISGHATLYWYQQILGQGPKLLIQFQNNGVVDDSQLPKDRFSAERLKGVDSTLKIQPAKLEDSAVYLCASSLTGNEQYFGPGTRLTVT.

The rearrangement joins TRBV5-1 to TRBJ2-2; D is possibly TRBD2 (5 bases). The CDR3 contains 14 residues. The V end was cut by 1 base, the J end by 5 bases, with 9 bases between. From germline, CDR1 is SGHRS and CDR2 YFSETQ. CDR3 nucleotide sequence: TGCGCCAGCAGCTTGACACCGGGGACCGGGGAGCTGTTTTTT. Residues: CASSLTPGTGELFF.

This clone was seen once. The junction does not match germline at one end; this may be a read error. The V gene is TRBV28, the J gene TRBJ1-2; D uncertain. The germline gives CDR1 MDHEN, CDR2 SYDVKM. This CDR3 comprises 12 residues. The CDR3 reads CASSSAGYGCTF. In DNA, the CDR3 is TGTGCCAGCAGTTCTGCAGGATATGGCTGCACCTTC.

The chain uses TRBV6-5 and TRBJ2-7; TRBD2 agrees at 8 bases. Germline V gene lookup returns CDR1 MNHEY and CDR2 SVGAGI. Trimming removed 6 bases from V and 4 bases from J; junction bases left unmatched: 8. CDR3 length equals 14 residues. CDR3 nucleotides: TGTGCCAGCAGGACTCGGGGGGGCTCGTACGAGCAGTACTTC. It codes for CASRTRGGSYEQYF.

CDR3 protein: CASTWGRGNSPLHF. CDR3 sequence (DNA): TGTGCCAGCACCTGGGGCAGGGGAAATTCACCCCTCCACTTT. V gene TRBV6-5 combines with J gene TRBJ1-6, with D maybe TRBD1 (6 bases). V lost 7 bases and J lost 7, with 14 bases in between. The CDR3 has 14 amino acids. CDR1 is MNHEY and CDR2 is SVGAGI in the germline V gene.

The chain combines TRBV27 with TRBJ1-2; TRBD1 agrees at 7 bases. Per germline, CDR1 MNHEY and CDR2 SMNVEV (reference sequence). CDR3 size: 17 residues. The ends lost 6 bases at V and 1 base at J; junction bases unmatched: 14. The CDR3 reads CASSFLRSTGFNYGYTF. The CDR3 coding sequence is TGTGCCAGCAGCTTTCTTCGCTCGACAGGGTTTAACTATGGCTACACCTTC.

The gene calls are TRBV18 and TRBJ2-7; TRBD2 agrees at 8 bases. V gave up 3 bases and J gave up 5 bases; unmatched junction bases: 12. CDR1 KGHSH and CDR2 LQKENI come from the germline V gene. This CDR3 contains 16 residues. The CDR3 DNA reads TGTGCCAGCTCACCGGATGGGACTAGGGCGAACCACGAGCAGTACTTC. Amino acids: CASSPDGTRANHEQYF. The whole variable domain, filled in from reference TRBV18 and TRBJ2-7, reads NAGVMQNPRHLVRRRGQEARLRCSPMKGHSHVYWYRQLPEEGLKFMVYLQKENIIDESGMPKERFSAEFPKEGPSILRIQQVVRGDSAAYFCASSPDGTRANHEQYFGPGTRLTVT.

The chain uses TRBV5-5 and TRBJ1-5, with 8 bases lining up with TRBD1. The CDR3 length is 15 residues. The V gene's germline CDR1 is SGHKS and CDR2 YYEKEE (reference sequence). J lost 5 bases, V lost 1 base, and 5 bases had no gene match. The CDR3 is CASSLQGAEDQPQHF. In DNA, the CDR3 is TGTGCCAGCAGCTTGCAGGGGGCGGAGGATCAGCCCCAGCATTTT. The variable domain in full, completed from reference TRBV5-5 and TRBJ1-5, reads DAGVTQSPTHLIKTRGQQVTLRCSPISGHKSVSWYQQVLGQGPQFIFQYYEKEERGRGNFPDRFSARQFPNYSSELNVNALLLGDSALYLCASSLQGAEDQPQHFGDGTRLSIL.

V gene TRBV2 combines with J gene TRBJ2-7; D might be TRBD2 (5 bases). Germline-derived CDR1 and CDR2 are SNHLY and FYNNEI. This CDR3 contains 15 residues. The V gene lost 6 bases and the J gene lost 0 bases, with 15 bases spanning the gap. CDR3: CASRRAAKSSYEQYF. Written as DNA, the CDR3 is TGTGCCAGCAGGAGGGCAGCGAAGAGCTCCTACGAGCAGTACTTC.

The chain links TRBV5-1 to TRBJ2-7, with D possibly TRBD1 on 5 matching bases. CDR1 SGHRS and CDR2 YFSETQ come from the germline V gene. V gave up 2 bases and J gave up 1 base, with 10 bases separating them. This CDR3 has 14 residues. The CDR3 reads CASSFQGHSYEQYF. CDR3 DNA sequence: TGCGCCAGCAGCTTCCAAGGACATTCCTACGAGCAGTACTTC.